Listed below are T cell receptor beta chains from one sample, sequenced in a study of beta chain features in type 1 diabetes. The method was immunoSEQ multiplex PCR; TCRdb's version includes in-frame clones alone and lacks a portion of them. The table has 150,000 or so clones, about 8.1% seen once. Source material: central memory CD4+ T cells from blood. These receptors were taken from a woman younger than 30 with type 1 diabetes. The CDR3 runs from the conserved cysteine through the conserved F or W. Each record gives: D gene, clone size, J gene, V gene, CDR3 DNA, CDR3 protein. D genes are given only for firm matches. Rows may omit the clone size; those that give it use once, few, many or a size class.

>NA|few|TRBJ2-1|TRBV5-8
TGTGCCAGCAGCCTCACTACGGAGCAGTTCTTC
CASSLTTEQFF
>NA|NA|TRBJ1-5|TRBV27
TGTGCCAGCAGCCCCTCGGGGGGTTGGAGCAATCAGCCCCAGCATTTT
CASSPSGGWSNQPQHF
>TRBD1|NA|TRBJ2-6|TRBV7-9
TGTGCCAGCAGCTACGGACAGGGCCAGTCTCCTGGGGCCAACGTCCTGACTTTC
CASSYGQGQSPGANVLTF
>TRBD1|few|TRBJ2-6|TRBV27
TGTGCCAGCAGGGACAGGGCTTCCTCTGGGGCCAACGTCCTGACTTTC
CASRDRASSGANVLTF
>NA|few|TRBJ1-2|TRBV29-1
TGCAGCGCCCGGGGAGGGATGGGCTACACCTTC
CSARGGMGYTF
>NA|NA|TRBJ2-1|TRBV5-1
TGCGCCAGCAGCTTGGATCTCGAGCAGTTCTTC
CASSLDLEQFF
>TRBD2|few|TRBJ2-2|TRBV5-1
TGCGCCAGCAGCCCCGGGACTAGCGGGGTTAACACCGGGGAGCTGTTTTTT
CASSPGTSGVNTGELFF
>NA|NA|TRBJ2-7|TRBV20-1
TGCAGTGCAGGAGAGTACGAGCAGTACTTC
CSAGEYEQYF
>NA|NA|TRBJ2-3|TRBV29-1
TGCAGCGTTGCCGTTCCCAGCACAGATACGCAGTATTTT
CSVAVPSTDTQYF
>NA|few|TRBJ2-7|TRBV6-6
TGTGCCAGCAGTTATCGAGAAGGGAGAACCTACGAGCAGTACTTC
CASSYREGRTYEQYF
>NA|NA|TRBJ1-5|TRBV4-1
TGCGCCAGCAGCCCTCGACGGGAGAATCAGCCCCAGCATTTT
CASSPRRENQPQHF
>NA|few|TRBJ2-7|TRBV7-9
TGTGCCAGCAGCGTACGACTAGGGGCCCCTGGCGAGCAGTACTTC
CASSVRLGAPGEQYF
>TRBD2|NA|TRBJ2-2|TRBV19
TGTGCCAGTAGTCGTACTAGCGGGAGGAACACCGGGGAGCTGTTTTTT
CASSRTSGRNTGELFF
>NA|NA|TRBJ2-7|TRBV19
TGTGCCAGTAGTGAGAGCTCCTACGAGCAGTACTTC
CASSESSYEQYF
>NA|few|TRBJ1-1|TRBV7-2
TGTGCCAGCAGGTCAGGGATGAACACTGAAGCTTTCTTT
CASRSGMNTEAFF
>TRBD1|few|TRBJ1-6|TRBV7-2
TGTGCCAGCAGCTTAGAGGCAGGGGGGAATTCACCCCTCCACTTT
CASSLEAGGNSPLHF
>NA|few|TRBJ2-5|TRBV7-2
TGTGCCAGCAGCCACTTCCAAGAGACCCAGTACTTC
CASSHFQETQYF
>NA|few|TRBJ2-7|TRBV28
TGTGCCAGCAGTTGGGCCAGCTCCTACGAGCAGTACTTC
CASSWASSYEQYF
>TRBD2|few|TRBJ2-5|TRBV5-6
TGTGCCAGCAGCACGGGACTAGCGGTGGAGACCCAGTACTTC
CASSTGLAVETQYF
>NA|few|TRBJ2-2|TRBV5-1
TGCGCCAGCAGCTTGGTTCAGAACACCGGGGAGCTGTTTTTT
CASSLVQNTGELFF
>TRBD1|NA|TRBJ1-4|TRBV5-4
TGTGCCAGCAGCTCGGACAGGGAGCGGAGTAATGAAAAACTGTTTTTT
CASSSDRERSNEKLFF
>TRBD2|NA|TRBJ2-1|TRBV19
TGTGCCAGTAGTATCTCAACTAGCGTAGACAATGAGCAGTTCTTC
CASSISTSVDNEQFF
>NA|few|TRBJ2-7|TRBV28
TGTGCCAGCAGTTTATCCGGGACACACTCCTACGAGCAGTACTTC
CASSLSGTHSYEQYF
>TRBD2|NA|TRBJ2-3|TRBV9
TGTGCCAGCAGCGTAGGACTAGCGGGAGTACGCACAGATACGCAGTATTTT
CASSVGLAGVRTDTQYF
>NA|NA|TRBJ2-3|TRBV4-2
TGTGCCAGCAGCCACCAGCAATTAGACAGTACAGATACGCAGTATTTT
CASSHQQLDSTDTQYF
>NA|few|TRBJ2-5|TRBV14
TGTGCCAGCAGCTACAGGGTTTCCGAGACCCAGTACTTC
CASSYRVSETQYF
>TRBD1|few|TRBJ1-6|TRBV28
TGTGCCAGCACGGACAGGGCCTATAATTCACCCCTCCACTTT
CASTDRAYNSPLHF
>NA|NA|TRBJ2-7|TRBV23-1
TGCGCCAGCAGTCAACGCGGTTCGCCCTACGAGCAGTACTTC
CASSQRGSPYEQYF
>NA|NA|TRBJ2-1|TRBV7-9
TGTGCCAGCAGCCCCCTATTAGGCGGGGGCCCCAATGAGCAGTTCTTC
CASSPLLGGGPNEQFF
>NA|NA|TRBJ2-5|TRBV7-3
TGTGCCAGCAGCTTACTGGGCCAGGGTGGCCAAGAGACCCAGTACTTC
CASSLLGQGGQETQYF
>NA|few|TRBJ1-2|TRBV6-1
TGTGCCAGCAGTGAAGCGAGGCCGAACTATGGCTACACCTTC
CASSEARPNYGYTF
>TRBD2|NA|TRBJ2-1|TRBV28
TGTGCCAGCAGGGCCGGGACTAGCGGGAGTTACAATGAGCAGTTCTTC
CASRAGTSGSYNEQFF
>NA|few|TRBJ1-1|TRBV5-1
TGCGCCAGCAGCTTGACAGCGAACACTGAAGCTTTCTTT
CASSLTANTEAFF
>NA|many|TRBJ2-7|TRBV28
TGTGCCAGCAGTTTATCGTTAGGAAACAGGGTACGAGAGCAGTACTTC
CASSLSLGNRVREQYF
>NA|few|TRBJ1-5|TRBV30
TGTGCCTGGAGTGTCACGGGGTTTAGGCAGCCCCAGCATTTT
CAWSVTGFRQPQHF
>NA|NA|TRBJ1-4|TRBV5-1
TGCGCCAGCACCCCGGGGGGGTCCGGAAAACTGTTTTTT
CASTPGGSGKLFF
>NA|NA|TRBJ2-1|TRBV6-6
TGTGCCAGCAGTTATCCAGGAAGGGGTGAGCAGTTCTTC
CASSYPGRGEQFF
>TRBD1|NA|TRBJ2-7|TRBV7-9
TGTGCCAGCAGCATTCTCCGGGACAGGGACTCCTACGAGCAGTACTTC
CASSILRDRDSYEQYF
>TRBD1|few|TRBJ2-5|TRBV29-1
TGCAGCGGGGGACAGCAAGAGACCCAGTACTTC
CSGGQQETQYF
>TRBD2|many|TRBJ2-1|TRBV5-1
TGCGCCAGCAGCCGGGGACTAGCGGGTTTAGATGAGCAGTTCTTC
CASSRGLAGLDEQFF
>TRBD2|NA|TRBJ2-1|TRBV9
TGTGCCAGCAGCGTAGGGCGGGGGGGGTACAATGAGCAGTTCTTC
CASSVGRGGYNEQFF
>NA|few|TRBJ2-2|TRBV7-9
TGTGCCAGCGTCCCCTTGAACACCGGGGAGCTGTTTTTT
CASVPLNTGELFF
>NA|many|TRBJ1-2|TRBV4-1
TGCGCCAGCAGCCAAGCGCAAACCCGGGTAGACTATGGCTACACCTTC
CASSQAQTRVDYGYTF
>TRBD1|few|TRBJ2-3|TRBV6-1
TGTGCCAGCAGTGAAGCGCATGGACAGGCCACGCAGTATTTT
CASSEAHGQATQYF
>NA|few|TRBJ2-5|TRBV5-1
TGCGCCAGCAGCGGAAGGCTTCGGGGAGTAGAGACCCAGTACTTC
CASSGRLRGVETQYF